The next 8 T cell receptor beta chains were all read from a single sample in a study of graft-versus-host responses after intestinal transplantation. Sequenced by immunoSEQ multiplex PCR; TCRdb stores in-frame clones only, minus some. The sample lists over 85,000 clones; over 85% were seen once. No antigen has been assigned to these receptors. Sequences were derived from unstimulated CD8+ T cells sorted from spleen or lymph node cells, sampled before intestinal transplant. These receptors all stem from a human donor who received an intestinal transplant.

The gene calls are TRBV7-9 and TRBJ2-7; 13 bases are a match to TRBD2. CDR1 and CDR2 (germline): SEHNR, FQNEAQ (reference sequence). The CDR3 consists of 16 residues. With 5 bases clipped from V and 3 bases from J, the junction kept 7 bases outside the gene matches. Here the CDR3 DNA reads TGTGCCAGCAGCCGGCCGGGACTAGCGGGACTCTACGAGCAGTACTTC. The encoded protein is CASSRPGLAGLYEQYF.

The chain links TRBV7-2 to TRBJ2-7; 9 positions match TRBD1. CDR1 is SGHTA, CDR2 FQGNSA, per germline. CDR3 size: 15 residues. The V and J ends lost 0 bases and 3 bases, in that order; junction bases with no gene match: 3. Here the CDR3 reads CASSLAPGQGYEQYF. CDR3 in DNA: TGTGCCAGCAGCTTAGCCCCGGGACAGGGCTACGAGCAGTACTTC.

The CDR3 DNA follows: TGTGCCAGCAGCTCCTCACGGACAGCCCAGAATTCACCCCTCCACTTT. Amino acid sequence: CASSSSRTAQNSPLHF. This chain links TRBV7-9 with TRBJ1-6, with TRBD1 as a possible D gene (6 bases). CDR1 is SEHNR, CDR2 FQNEAQ, per germline (reference sequence). CDR3 length: 16 amino acids. Trimming removed 4 bases from V and 7 bases from J, with 17 bases in between.

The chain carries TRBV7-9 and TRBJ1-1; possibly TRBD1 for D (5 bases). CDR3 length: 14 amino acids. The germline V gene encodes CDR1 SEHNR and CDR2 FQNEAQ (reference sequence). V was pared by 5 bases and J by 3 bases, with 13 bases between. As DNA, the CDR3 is TGTGCCAGCAGCCACACCGACAGAGACACTGAAGCTTTCTTT. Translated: CASSHTDRDTEAFF.

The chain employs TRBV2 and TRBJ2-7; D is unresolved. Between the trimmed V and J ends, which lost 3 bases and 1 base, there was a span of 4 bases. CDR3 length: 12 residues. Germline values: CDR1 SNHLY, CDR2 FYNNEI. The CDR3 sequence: CASSDRSYEQYF. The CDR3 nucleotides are TGTGCCAGCAGTGACCGTTCCTACGAGCAGTACTTC.

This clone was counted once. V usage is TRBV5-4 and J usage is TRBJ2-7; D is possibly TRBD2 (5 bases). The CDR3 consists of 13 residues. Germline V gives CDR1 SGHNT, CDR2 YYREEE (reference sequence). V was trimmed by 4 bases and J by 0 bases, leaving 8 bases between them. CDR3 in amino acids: CASSALDSYEQYF. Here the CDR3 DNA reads TGTGCCAGCAGCGCACTAGACTCCTACGAGCAGTACTTC.

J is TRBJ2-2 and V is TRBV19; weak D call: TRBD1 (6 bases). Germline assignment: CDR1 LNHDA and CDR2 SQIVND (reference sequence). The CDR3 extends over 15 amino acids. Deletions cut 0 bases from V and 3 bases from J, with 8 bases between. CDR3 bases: TGTGCCAGTAGTATAGAGGACAGTTACACCGGGGAGCTGTTTTTT. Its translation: CASSIEDSYTGELFF.

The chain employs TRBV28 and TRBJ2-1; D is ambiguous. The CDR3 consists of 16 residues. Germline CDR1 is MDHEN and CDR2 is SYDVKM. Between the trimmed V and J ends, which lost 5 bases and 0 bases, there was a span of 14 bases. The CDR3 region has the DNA TGTGCCAGCAGTCCAACCGGTCGAAGCTCCTACAATGAGCAGTTCTTC. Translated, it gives CASSPTGRSSYNEQFF.